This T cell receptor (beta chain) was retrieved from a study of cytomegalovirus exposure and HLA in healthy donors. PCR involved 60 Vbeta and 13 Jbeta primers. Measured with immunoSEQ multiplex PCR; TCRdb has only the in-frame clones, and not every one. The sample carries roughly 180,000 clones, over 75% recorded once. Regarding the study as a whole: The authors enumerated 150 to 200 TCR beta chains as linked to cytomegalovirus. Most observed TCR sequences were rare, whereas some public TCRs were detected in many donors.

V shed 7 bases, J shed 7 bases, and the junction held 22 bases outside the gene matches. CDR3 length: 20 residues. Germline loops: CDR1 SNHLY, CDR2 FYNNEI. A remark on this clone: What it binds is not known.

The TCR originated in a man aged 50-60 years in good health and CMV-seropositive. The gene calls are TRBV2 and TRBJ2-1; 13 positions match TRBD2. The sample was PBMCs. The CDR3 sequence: CASTDFVIRLAGGIRNEQFF. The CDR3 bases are TGTGCCAGCACCGATTTCGTCATAAGACTAGCGGGGGGTATACGGAATGAGCAGTTCTTC.